This TCR beta chain was identified during a study of cytomegalovirus exposure and HLA in healthy donors. Study-wide context: From HLA-typed donors, an early data release held about 85 million unique TCRs.

Trimming left V 6 bases short and J 6 bases short, with 14 bases between. This CDR3 region has 14 residues. The germline gives CDR1 SGHTA, CDR2 FQGTGA. General study findings and limits: Cytomegalovirus association was listed for approximately 160 TCR beta chains. Relative to equally common others, HLA-associated TCR beta chains showed greater clonal expansion in a later analysis. Donors belonging to an Asian-associated ancestry cluster reportedly showed fewer N-insertions in productive TCRs than the approximately 680-donor mean, according to what a later analysis found.

Comments on this clone: Its specificity is not known.

This PCR relied on a set of 60 Vbeta primers and 13 Jbeta primers. The table came from immunoSEQ multiplex PCR; TCRdb's copy has only in-frame clones and leaves some out. The sample contains about 160,000 clones, more than 75% of which appear only once. This sequence originates from a girl between 10 and 17 years old in good health and CMV-seropositive. The sample consisted of PBMCs. The chain has TRBV7-3 and TRBJ2-2; a possible D gene is TRBD2 (7 bases). The chain's CDR3 is CASREGGAAGELFF. The CDR3 DNA follows: TGTGCCAGCAGAGAGGGGGGGGCGGCCGGGGAGCTGTTTTTT.